Presented here are 8 T cell receptor beta chains from one specimen sequenced in a study of T cell responses to AZD1222 COVID-19 vaccine. Produced via immunoSEQ multiplex PCR; TCRdb's table is partial and in-frame only. The sample yields around 99,000 clones, around nine tenths seen once. Material: peripheral blood, obtained on day 0 of AZD1222 vaccination. The receptor set was obtained from an adult in good health.

The chain couples TRBV2 to TRBJ1-5; D gene uncertain. Germline V gene lookup returns CDR1 SNHLY and CDR2 FYNNEI. The length of the CDR3 is 15 residues. Trimming pared 6 bases from V and 0 bases from J, leaving 12 bases between. CDR3 in amino acids: CASSTQGYSNQPQHF. In nucleotides, the CDR3 is TGTGCCAGCAGCACACAAGGATATAGCAATCAGCCCCAGCATTTT.

This clone was counted a few times. The chain is built from TRBV7-3 and TRBJ2-2, with 8 bases that match TRBD2. Germline V CDR1 and CDR2: SGHTA, FQGTGA. Trimming at V came to 5 bases and at J to 5 bases, leaving 4 bases not matched to a gene. The CDR3 length is 14 residues. This CDR3 is CASSPGTSTGELFF. The CDR3 region has the DNA TGTGCCAGCAGCCCGGGGACTAGTACCGGGGAGCTGTTTTTT. Supplemented by reference TRBV7-3 and TRBJ2-2, the full variable domain reads GAGVSQTPSNKVTEKGKYVELRCDPISGHTALYWYRQSLGQGPEFLIYFQGTGAADDSGLPNDRFFAVRPEGSVSTLKIQRTERGDSAVYLCASSPGTSTGELFFGEGSRLTVL.

This chain joins TRBV3-1 (or the pseudogene TRBV3-2) and TRBJ2-1; TRBD2 agrees at 7 bases. This CDR3 contains 16 residues. Trimming took 4 bases from V and 2 from J; bases not matched to a gene: 8. Germline V gene lookup returns CDR1 LGHDT and CDR2 YNNKEL (reference sequence). The CDR3 bases are TGTGCCAGCAGCCCAAGGGGCGGGGGTACCTACAATGAGCAGTTCTTC. Its protein product is CASSPRGGGTYNEQFF.

This clone has just a few counts. This chain connects TRBV5-6 to TRBJ1-6; the match to TRBD1 covers 9 bases. Germline trimming cut 4 bases from V and 3 bases from J; bases unmatched to any gene: 5. The V gene's germline CDR1 is SGHDT and CDR2 YYEEEE. This CDR3 is 16 amino acids long. The CDR3 nucleotides read TGTGCCAGCAGCCCGGACAGGGGAATCTATAATTCACCCCTCCACTTT. Translated: CASSPDRGIYNSPLHF.

The chain uses TRBV5-1 and TRBJ2-2; D may be TRBD1 (6 bases). The CDR3 spans 13 residues. CDR1 and CDR2 (germline): SGHRS, YFSETQ. Trimming left V 2 bases short and J 7 bases short, with 9 bases between. The CDR3 reads CASSLQGNGELFF. CDR3 DNA: TGCGCCAGCAGCTTACAGGGTAACGGGGAGCTGTTTTTT. The full variable domain, in which reference TRBV5-1 and TRBJ2-2 provide the parts outside the CDR3, is KAGVTQTPRYLIKTRGQQVTLSCSPISGHRSVSWYQQTPGQGLQFLFEYFSETQRNKGNFPGRFSGRQFSNSRSEMNVSTLELGDSALYLCASSLQGNGELFFGEGSRLTVL.

This clone was counted a single time. This chain connects TRBV29-1 to TRBJ2-5; maybe TRBD2 (5 bases). Germline V CDR1 and CDR2: SQVTM, ANQGSEA. The CDR3 consists of 12 residues. Trimming took 4 bases from V and 4 from J, leaving 10 bases between them. DNA of the CDR3: TGCAGCGTTGCCTCGGGGTCAGAGACCCAGTACTTC. Amino acids: CSVASGSETQYF. Full variable domain (outside the CDR3, taken from reference TRBV29-1 and TRBJ2-5): SAVISQKPSRDICQRGTSLTIQCQVDSQVTMMFWYRQQPGQSLTLIATANQGSEATYESGFVIDKFPISRPNLTFSTLTVSNMSPEDSSIYLCSVASGSETQYFGPGTRLLVL.

The CDR3: CASRRLADSSYNEQFF. The CDR3 DNA follows: TGTGCCAGCAGGAGACTAGCGGACAGCTCCTACAATGAGCAGTTCTTC. The chain combines TRBV27 with TRBJ2-1, with 9 bases fitting TRBD2. CDR1 and CDR2 (germline): MNHEY, SMNVEV (reference sequence). The ends lost 6 bases at V and 0 bases at J; junction bases unmatched: 6. The CDR3 has 16 amino acids.

The chain recombines TRBV6-2 or TRBV6-3 with TRBJ2-7; tentatively, D is TRBD1 (6 bases). Germline loops: CDR1 MNHEY, CDR2 SVGEGT. Trimming removed 4 bases from V and 0 bases from J, with 10 bases in between. The CDR3 contains 14 residues. CDR3 sequence: CASSWDIYSYEQYF. DNA for the CDR3: TGTGCCAGCAGTTGGGACATCTACTCCTACGAGCAGTACTTC.